This entry lists 18 T cell receptor beta chains sequenced from one sample in a study of T cell responses to AZD1222 COVID-19 vaccine. TCRdb's table, derived via immunoSEQ multiplex PCR, lists solely in-frame clones and lacks some. Of 130,000 or so clones detected, 80% to 95% appear once; the ten largest clones hold roughly 4%. Specimen: peripheral blood, collected 28 days after the second AZD1222 dose. These TCRs come from an adult who received the AZD1222 COVID-19 vaccine.

The chain uses TRBV28 and TRBJ1-1, with TRBD1 matching over 9 bases. In germline, CDR1 is MDHEN, CDR2 SYDVKM. This CDR3 has 15 amino acids. V gave up 8 bases and J gave up 3 bases; unmatched junction bases: 10. In DNA form, the CDR3 reads TGTGCCAGCCTCGCTCCGGGACAGGGATACACTGAAGCTTTCTTT. Its translation: CASLAPGQGYTEAFF.

V usage is TRBV28 and J usage is TRBJ1-2; possible D gene TRBD1, 6 bases. V was cut by 5 bases and J by 7 bases, with 17 bases left in between. Germline CDR1 and CDR2: MDHEN and SYDVKM. The CDR3 consists of 14 residues. This CDR3 is CASSPPGDKVGYTF. Here the CDR3 DNA reads TGTGCCAGCAGTCCACCAGGGGATAAGGTTGGCTACACCTTC.

The genes are TRBV3-1 (or the pseudogene TRBV3-2) and TRBJ1-5; TRBD1 matches 8 bases. Germline CDR1 reads LGHDT; CDR2 reads YNNKEL (reference sequence). The CDR3 extends over 16 amino acids. The J segment lost 1 base and the V segment lost 1 base, leaving 3 bases of the junction unmatched. CDR3 in DNA: TGTGCCAGCAGCCAAGGGACAGGGATGAGCAATCAGCCCCAGCATTTT. Residues: CASSQGTGMSNQPQHF.

The gene calls are TRBV10-3 and TRBJ2-1, with a weak D call TRBD2 (6 bases). Germline V gene data show CDR1 as ENHRY and CDR2 as SYGVKD. Trimming removed 6 bases at V and 9 bases at J, with 12 bases between. This CDR3 is 12 amino acids long. CDR3 protein: CAISATSSEQFF. The CDR3, as DNA: TGTGCCATCAGCGCTACTAGCAGTGAGCAGTTCTTC.

The chain couples TRBV7-2 to TRBJ2-5; unclear D gene. V lost 2 bases, J lost 8 bases, and 21 bases lay in between. Germline V gene data show CDR1 as SGHTA and CDR2 as FQGNSA. CDR3 length equals 16 residues. CDR3 in amino acids: CASSLRTGTNLHTQYF. CDR3 in DNA: TGTGCCAGCAGCTTAAGGACCGGCACCAATCTCCACACCCAGTACTTC.

Here the CDR3 reads CASSQTSGGVQETQYF. The CDR3 coding sequence is TGCGCCAGCAGCCAAACTAGCGGGGGAGTCCAAGAGACCCAGTACTTC. This sequence joins TRBV5-1 and TRBJ2-5; 11 positions match TRBD2. Germline CDR1 and CDR2: SGHRS and YFSETQ. With V trimmed by 4 bases and J by 1 base, 6 bases remained unmatched. The CDR3 extends over 16 amino acids. Full variable domain (rest looked up from reference TRBV5-1 and TRBJ2-5): KAGVTQTPRYLIKTRGQQVTLSCSPISGHRSVSWYQQTPGQGLQFLFEYFSETQRNKGNFPGRFSGRQFSNSRSEMNVSTLELGDSALYLCASSQTSGGVQETQYFGPGTRLLVL.

The rearrangement uses TRBV28 and TRBJ1-6; D is unclear. The CDR3 spans 14 residues. Per the germline V gene, CDR1 is MDHEN and CDR2 is SYDVKM. Trimming removed 1 base from V and 5 bases from J, with 6 bases in between. As DNA, the CDR3 is TGTGCCAGCAGTTTATACAGCGATAATTCACCCCTCCACTTT. Translated: CASSLYSDNSPLHF.

J is TRBJ1-5 and V is TRBV9; D ambiguous. CDR3 size: 15 residues. Germline V gene lookup returns CDR1 SGDLS and CDR2 YYNGEE. Trimming pared 5 bases from V and 0 bases from J, leaving 12 bases between. CDR3 nucleotide sequence: TGTGCCAGCAGTCGCGACATTCGTAGCAATCAGCCCCAGCATTTT. It is translated as CASSRDIRSNQPQHF.

DNA of the CDR3: TGTGCCAGCAGCCCCTCGGGGACAGGGGGCTCTGGCTACACCTTC. Translating gives CASSPSGTGGSGYTF. V usage is TRBV7-8 and J usage is TRBJ1-2; 12 bases match TRBD1. V gave up 5 bases and J gave up 7 bases; unmatched junction bases: 8. The germline V gene has CDR1 SGHVS and CDR2 FQNEAQ. CDR3 length: 15 residues. Combining the CDR3 with reference TRBV7-8 and TRBJ1-2 gives the whole variable domain GAGVSQSPRYKVAKRGQDVALRCDPISGHVSLFWYQQALGQGPEFLTYFQNEAQLDKSGLPSDRFFAERPEGSVSTLKIQRTQQEDSAVYLCASSPSGTGGSGYTFGSGTRLTVV.

This chain connects TRBV19 to TRBJ2-2; maybe TRBD2 (6 bases). Looked up from germline, CDR1 is LNHDA and CDR2 is SQIVND (reference sequence). V lost 7 bases and J lost 3, with 21 bases in between. The CDR3 extends over 17 amino acids. The CDR3 DNA reads as TGTGCCAGTACCAACGCGGGGACGCTGGGTTACACCGGGGAGCTGTTTTTT. As protein: CASTNAGTLGYTGELFF.

This clone was recorded once. This chain connects TRBV7-3 to TRBJ2-2; D is undetermined. Germline CDR1 and CDR2: SGHTA and FQGTGA. The CDR3 sequence is 14 residues long. V was cut by 0 bases and J by 1 base, with 3 bases left in between. CDR3 protein: CASSLTGNTGELFF. The CDR3 DNA follows: TGTGCCAGCAGCTTAACTGGGAACACCGGGGAGCTGTTTTTT.

The chain has TRBV7-2 and TRBJ2-1, with D perhaps matching TRBD1 (6 bases). Looked up from germline, CDR1 is SGHTA and CDR2 is FQGNSA. CDR3 length equals 14 residues. Between the trimmed V and J ends, which lost 6 bases and 5 bases, there was a span of 14 bases. The CDR3 here is CASSAGTYDNEQFF. As DNA, the CDR3 is TGTGCCAGCAGTGCAGGGACATACGACAATGAGCAGTTCTTC.

This clone has only one observation. The CDR3 loop reads CASSLGPLNYGYTF. For the CDR3, the DNA is TGTGCCAGCAGCCTCGGACCCCTTAACTATGGCTACACCTTC. The chain joins TRBV4-2 to TRBJ1-2; D gene uncertain. Germline values: CDR1 LGHNA, CDR2 YNFKEQ. Trimming shortened V by 4 bases and J by 1 base, and 10 bases separated the two germline ends. The CDR3 runs 14 residues.

This clone was detected once. V usage is TRBV5-8 and J usage is TRBJ2-2, with no clear D. Germline V gene sequence: CDR1 SGHTS, CDR2 YDEGEE. The V gene lost 1 base and the J gene lost 4 bases, with 14 bases spanning the gap. The CDR3 has 16 residues. CDR3 in DNA: TGTGCCAGCAGCTTGTTGGGCCGGGTGGGCACCGGGGAGCTGTTTTTT. It translates to CASSLLGRVGTGELFF.

The chain joins TRBV9 to TRBJ2-1, with 7 bases identical to TRBD2. This CDR3 has 15 amino acids. V lost 2 bases, J lost 2 bases, and 4 bases stayed unmatched. Germline lookup yields CDR1 SGDLS and CDR2 YYNGEE. The CDR3 DNA is TGTGCCAGCAGCGTGACCGGGACTACCTACAATGAGCAGTTCTTC. This encodes CASSVTGTTYNEQFF. Looking up the rest from reference TRBV9 and TRBJ2-1 gives the full variable domain: DSGVTQTPKHLITATGQRVTLRCSPRSGDLSVYWYQQSLDQGLQFLIQYYNGEERAKGNILERFSAQQFPDLHSELNLSSLELGDSALYFCASSVTGTTYNEQFFGPGTRLTVL.

This chain links TRBV7-9 with TRBJ1-5; the D is unclear. The CDR3 length is 12 residues. Germline CDR1 reads SEHNR; CDR2 reads FQNEAQ (reference sequence). Trimming stripped 4 bases from V and 5 bases from J, with 6 bases between. The chain's CDR3 is CASSWRDQPQHF. CDR3 DNA: TGTGCCAGCAGCTGGCGGGATCAGCCCCAGCATTTT.

V gene TRBV18 combines with J gene TRBJ2-3; 7 nucleotides match TRBD2. V dropped 8 bases and J dropped 2; count of bases not matched to a gene: 10. The CDR3 is 15 residues long. CDR1 is KGHSH, CDR2 LQKENI, per germline. This CDR3 is CASPAGGTITDTQYF. As DNA, the CDR3 is TGTGCCAGCCCCGCCGGGGGGACTATCACAGATACGCAGTATTTT.

The chain employs TRBV3-1 (or the pseudogene TRBV3-2) and TRBJ2-3; 11 nucleotides agree with TRBD1. V gave up 3 bases and J gave up 6 bases; unmatched junction bases: 5. CDR1 and CDR2 from the germline V gene are LGHDT and YNNKEL (reference sequence). This CDR3 region has 15 residues. CDR3 coding DNA: TGTGCCAGCAGCCAGGACAGGGGGCGGGGGGATACGCAGTATTTT. This sequence encodes CASSQDRGRGDTQYF.